This is a list of T cell receptor beta chains from one sample in a study of radiotherapy plus CTLA-4 blockade in lung cancer. Some clones are missing from TCRdb's copy, which holds only in-frame ones; the method was immunoSEQ multiplex PCR. The data contain approximately 94,000 clones, roughly 85% of them singletons. The starting material was peripheral blood, obtained from a patient treated with radiotherapy plus ipilimumab. These receptor sequences come from a human donor with non-small cell lung cancer that progressed on radiotherapy plus ipilimumab. CDR3s include the opening cysteine and the closing phenylalanine or tryptophan. A D gene is named only where the DNA matches it firmly. Size tells how often a clone was seen (once, few, many) or the class of an expanded clone, and some rows leave it out.

d_gene,len,abundance,v_gene,j_gene,CDR3nt,CDR3aa
-,15,-,TRBV28,TRBJ2-7,TGTGCCAGCAGCTTAGGACAGCAATTTCCCTACGAGCAGTACTTC,CASSLGQQFPYEQYF
TRBD2,15,-,TRBV6-1,TRBJ2-3,TGTGCCAGCAGGGCCGGGGCGGGAGGTCAAGATACGCAGTATTTT,CASRAGAGGQDTQYF
-,14,-,TRBV5-5,TRBJ2-5,TGTGCCAGCAGCTTTACAGGGACCGAAGAGACCCAGTACTTC,CASSFTGTEETQYF
-,16,-,TRBV5-8,TRBJ1-5,TGTGCCAGCAGCTTGGGCCTACAGGGTCGGGGTCAGCCCCAGCATTTT,CASSLGLQGRGQPQHF
TRBD1,16,-,TRBV28,TRBJ2-5,TGTGCCAGCAGTTTAAATGGACAGGGGCGCCAAGAGACCCAGTACTTC,CASSLNGQGRQETQYF
-,14,-,TRBV9,TRBJ2-5,TGTGCCAGCAGCGTAGATAGGACTCCCGAGACCCAGTACTTC,CASSVDRTPETQYF
-,12,-,TRBV5-1,TRBJ1-2,TGCGCCAGCAGCTTGGCCTTCAGAGGCTACACCTTC,CASSLAFRGYTF
TRBD1,13,-,TRBV7-9,TRBJ1-2,TGTGCCAGCAGCCAAGGACAGGGTGGTGGCTACACCTTC,CASSQGQGGGYTF
TRBD1,12,-,TRBV29-1,TRBJ1-1,TGCAGCGTTGGACAGGGGAACACTGAAGCTTTCTTT,CSVGQGNTEAFF
TRBD1,15,-,TRBV10-3,TRBJ1-5,TGTGCCATCAGTGAGTCGCGACAGGGTGGTCAGCCCCAGCATTTT,CAISESRQGGQPQHF
TRBD2,17,few,TRBV11-1,TRBJ2-1,TGTGCCAGCAGCTCTCGACGACTAGCGGGAGGTTACAATGAGCAGTTCTTC,CASSSRRLAGGYNEQFF
-,13,-,TRBV27,TRBJ2-4,TGTGCCAGCAGTTGGGACTCCAAAAACATTCAGTACTTC,CASSWDSKNIQYF
-,14,-,TRBV30,TRBJ1-3,TGTGCCTGGAGTGCTTCAGCAGGGAGAAACACCATATATTTT,CAWSASAGRNTIYF
-,12,-,TRBV27,TRBJ1-1,TGTGCCAGCAGTTCTCCGGGTACTGAAGCTTTCTTT,CASSSPGTEAFF
TRBD1,14,-,TRBV2,TRBJ1-5,TGTGCCAGCAGGGCTACCAGGGGGCCTCAGCCCCAGCATTTT,CASRATRGPQPQHF
-,15,-,TRBV6-5,TRBJ2-2,TGTGCCACCTCTAAGGGCGGAGCTAACACCGGGGAGCTGTTTTTT,CATSKGGANTGELFF
TRBD1,17,-,TRBV2,TRBJ2-4,TGTGCCAGCAGTGAAGCGAGACAGGGCAGTGCCAAAAACATTCAGTACTTC,CASSEARQGSAKNIQYF
TRBD2,14,-,TRBV10-2,TRBJ2-1,TGCGCCAGCAGTGAGGTCGCGGGGGGGAATGAGCAGTTCTTC,CASSEVAGGNEQFF
TRBD1,14,-,TRBV10-3,TRBJ2-5,TGTGCCATCAGTGAGTCGACAGGGGAAGAGACCCAGTACTTC,CAISESTGEETQYF
TRBD1,15,-,TRBV27,TRBJ2-7,TGTGCCAGCAGTTCTTACCGGGACAGGGTTGGCGAGCAGTACTTC,CASSSYRDRVGEQYF
-,14,-,TRBV19,TRBJ1-2,TGTGCCACCGCTATGGAGGCCAATTACTATGGCTACACCTTC,CATAMEANYYGYTF
-,14,-,TRBV30,TRBJ1-1,TGTGCCTGGAGCGCAGGGGAATCGAACACTGAAGCTTTCTTT,CAWSAGESNTEAFF
TRBD1,17,-,TRBV11-2,TRBJ1-2,TGTGCCAGCAGCCCTCCCCCGGGCCGACAGGGGTCCTATGGCTACACCTTC,CASSPPPGRQGSYGYTF
TRBD1,13,-,TRBV27,TRBJ1-2,TGTGCCAGCAGTACGACAGGGGGCGATGGCTACACCTTC,CASSTTGGDGYTF
-,16,-,TRBV5-1,TRBJ2-3,TGCGCCAGCAGCTCTCAGGGAGTACGGGTCGGCGATACGCAGTATTTT,CASSSQGVRVGDTQYF
TRBD1,18,-,TRBV19,TRBJ2-2,TGTGCCAGTAGTATACTCCCCTCCGGGACAGGGTACACCGGGGAGCTGTTTTTT,CASSILPSGTGYTGELFF
TRBD2,14,-,TRBV10-3,TRBJ2-1,TGTGCCAACACTAGCGGGAGGCCCTACAATGAGCAGTTCTTC,CANTSGRPYNEQFF
-,14,-,TRBV30,TRBJ1-5,TGTGCCTGGAGTGTTTCGACAGGCAATCAGCCCCAGCATTTT,CAWSVSTGNQPQHF